A selection of T cell receptor beta chains follows, all from one sample in a study of cytomegalovirus exposure and HLA in healthy donors. Clones were sequenced by immunoSEQ multiplex PCR, and TCRdb holds only the in-frame ones, with some missing. The repertoire includes about 50,000 clones, approximately 90% of them detected once, and 1.4% sits in the top ten. The sample consisted of PBMCs. Source of these receptors: a young man in good health and CMV-seronegative. The CDR3 runs from the conserved cysteine through the conserved F or W.

j_call v_call cdr3_aa
TRBJ2-3 TRBV30 CAWGATSGWGDTQYF
TRBJ2-3 TRBV9 CASSVLTDTQYF
TRBJ2-1 TRBV5-8 CASSLNTTNNEQFF
TRBJ2-7 TRBV5-1 CASSLAGSSYEQYF
TRBJ2-3 TRBV7-9 CASSRSFGTDTQYF
TRBJ2-1 TRBV9 CASTGGLLPNEQFF
TRBJ1-5 TRBV7-2 CASSARAGGRQPQHF
TRBJ2-7 TRBV28 CASSPRGGRFYEQYF
TRBJ1-2 TRBV5-1 CASSLAPTIYGYTF
TRBJ1-1 TRBV5-1 CASSSTGRDTEAFF
TRBJ2-3 TRBV5-1 CASSLLTPGLAGVTDTQYF
TRBJ2-7 TRBV19 CASISGRGAQYF
TRBJ1-1 TRBV5-1 CASSGTGSTEAFF
TRBJ2-2 TRBV28 CASTQLGLVGRQTTGELFF
TRBJ2-5 TRBV5-6 CASTGLAGQETQYF
TRBJ2-1 TRBV7-8 CASSPRVAGDRNEQFF
TRBJ2-7 TRBV7-2 CASSSTKFYEQYF
TRBJ1-5 TRBV2 CASSEGGRRGNQPQHF
TRBJ1-1 TRBV6-5 CASSRGHMNTEAFF
TRBJ1-3 TRBV28 CASSFWGVSGNTIYF
TRBJ2-2 TRBV27 CASKARVTTTGELFF
TRBJ1-1 TRBV2 CASSELGQSTEAFF
TRBJ1-1 TRBV6-4 CASRREMNTEAFF
TRBJ2-1 TRBV12-5 CASGYAGSSSYNEQFF
TRBJ1-1 TRBV18 CASSPGQVNTEAFF
TRBJ1-1 TRBV5-1 CASSLAETGAIAEAFF
TRBJ2-1 TRBV7-8 CASSFSSGYYNEQFF